One and the same sample provided the 8 T cell receptor beta chains below, sequenced in a study of shared clonotypes between healthy human individuals. Libraries were prepared by immunoSEQ multiplex PCR; TCRdb keeps only in-frame clonotypes and omits some of them. The table lists about 2.4 million clones, approximately 93% of them singletons. Material for sequencing was naive CD4+ T cells from PBMCs. Subset of the sample: CD45RA+ positively selected. These receptors were obtained from a man younger than 35 in good health. Some clones in this sample may be carry-over from other donors' samples.

Turning to this clone: Other DNA sequences in this sample translate to the same CDR3. This chain joins TRBV29-1 and TRBJ2-7, with 9 bases identical to TRBD1. The CDR3 has 13 amino acids. The V gene end was trimmed by 6 bases and the J gene end by 4 bases; junction bases not matched to a gene: 7. Germline V gene lookup returns CDR1 SQVTM and CDR2 ANQGSEA. This chain's CDR3 is CSVDGTGPYEQYF. The CDR3 coding sequence is TGCAGCGTCGACGGGACAGGGCCTTACGAGCAGTACTTC.

The chain combines TRBV28 with TRBJ1-2; D is uncertain. Germline V gives CDR1 MDHEN, CDR2 SYDVKM. V was trimmed by 5 bases and J by 8 bases, leaving 12 bases between them. This CDR3 region has 12 residues. Here the CDR3 DNA reads TGTGCCAGCAGTGTTCCTCCCGCGGGCTACACCTTC. Its protein is CASSVPPAGYTF.

The rearrangement uses TRBV5-1 and TRBJ2-1; a possible D gene is TRBD2 (6 bases). The CDR3 has 15 residues. Per the germline V gene, CDR1 is SGHRS and CDR2 is YFSETQ. Trimming stripped 1 base from V and 3 bases from J, with 11 bases between. This CDR3 reads CASSLPGAGYNEQFF. DNA for the CDR3: TGCGCCAGCAGCTTGCCGGGAGCTGGCTACAATGAGCAGTTCTTC.

The J gene is TRBJ1-3, the V gene TRBV6-6; TRBD1 aligns across 9 bases. Germline V gives CDR1 MNHNY, CDR2 SVGAGI (reference sequence). V lost 6 bases to trimming and J lost 2 bases; unmatched junction nucleotides: 2. CDR3 size: 14 residues. In DNA form, the CDR3 reads TGTGCCAGCAGATGGACAGGGGCTGGAAACACCATATATTTT. Protein product: CASRWTGAGNTIYF.

The rearrangement links TRBV28 to TRBJ2-7; 10 bases are a match to TRBD1. J lost 8 bases, V lost 2 bases, and 9 bases had no gene match. The germline V gene has CDR1 MDHEN and CDR2 SYDVKM. The CDR3 has 15 amino acids. In nucleotides, the CDR3 is TGTGCCAGCAGTTTAGGGGGGACAGGGGTTGTGAAGCAGTACTTC. Its translation is CASSLGGTGVVKQYF.

This clone was detected only once. V gene TRBV14 combines with J gene TRBJ2-5; TRBD2 agrees at 11 bases. The germline V gene has CDR1 SGHDN and CDR2 FVKESK. The CDR3 consists of 16 residues. V dropped 1 base and J dropped 4; count of bases not matched to a gene: 5. The CDR3 DNA reads as TGTGCCAGCAGCCAAGGTAGCGGGAGGGTCGCAGAGACCCAGTACTTC. This codes for CASSQGSGRVAETQYF.

V and J are TRBV27 and TRBJ2-1, with D perhaps TRBD1 or TRBD2 (7 bases each). There are 20 residues in the CDR3. Trimming stripped 6 bases from V and 6 bases from J, with 33 bases between. Per germline, CDR1 MNHEY and CDR2 SMNVEV (reference sequence). The DNA for the CDR3 is TGTGCCAGCAGACCTTGGCCCCCCCTGATAGCGGCCAGGGGGGGCAATGAGCAGTTCTTC. It is translated as CASRPWPPLIAARGGNEQFF.

The V call is TRBV6-5, the J call TRBJ1-1, with D perhaps TRBD1 (5 bases). Per the germline V gene, CDR1 is MNHEY and CDR2 is SVGAGI. The CDR3 is made up of 16 amino acids. The V gene lost 0 bases and the J gene lost 4 bases, with 15 bases spanning the gap. In DNA form, the CDR3 reads TGTGCCAGCAGTTACTCCCCCTTCTCCAGGGCCACTGAAGCTTTCTTT. It translates to CASSYSPFSRATEAFF.